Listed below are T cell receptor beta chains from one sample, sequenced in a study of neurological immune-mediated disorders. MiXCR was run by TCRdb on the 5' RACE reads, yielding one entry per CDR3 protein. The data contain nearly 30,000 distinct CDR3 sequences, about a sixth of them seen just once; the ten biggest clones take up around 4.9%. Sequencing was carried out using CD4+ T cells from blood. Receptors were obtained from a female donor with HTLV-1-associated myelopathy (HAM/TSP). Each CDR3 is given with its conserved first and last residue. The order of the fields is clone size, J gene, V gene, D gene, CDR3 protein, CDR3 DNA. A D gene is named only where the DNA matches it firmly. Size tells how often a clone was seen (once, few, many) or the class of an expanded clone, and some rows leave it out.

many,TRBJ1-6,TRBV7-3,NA,CASRQYYNSPLHF,TGTGCCAGCCGACAGTATTATAATTCACCCCTCCACTTT
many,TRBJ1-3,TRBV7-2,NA,CASSLGPAGNTIYF,TGTGCCAGCAGCTTAGGACCCGCGGGAAACACCATATATTTT
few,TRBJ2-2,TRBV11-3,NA,CASSFEGGVGELFF,TGTGCCAGCAGCTTCGAGGGGGGAGTCGGGGAGCTGTTTTTT
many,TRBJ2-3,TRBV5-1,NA,CASTRTGTWDTQYF,TGCGCCAGCACCCGCACCGGGACTTGGGATACGCAGTATTTT
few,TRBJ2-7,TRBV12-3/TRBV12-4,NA,CASRAWGDEQYF,TGTGCCAGCAGGGCGTGGGGTGACGAGCAGTACTTC
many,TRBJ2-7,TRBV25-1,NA,CASSELGRETYEQYF,TGTGCCAGCAGTGAATTAGGGAGAGAGACCTACGAGCAGTACTTC
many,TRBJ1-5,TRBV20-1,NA,CSANAGASNQPQHF,TGCAGTGCCAATGCGGGGGCTAGCAATCAGCCCCAGCATTTT
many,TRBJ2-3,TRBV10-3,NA,CAISPDPATQYF,TGTGCCATCAGTCCGGACCCTGCTACGCAGTATTTT
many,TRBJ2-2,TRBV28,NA,CASSFGVNTGELFF,TGTGCCAGCAGTTTCGGGGTGAACACCGGGGAGCTGTTTTTT
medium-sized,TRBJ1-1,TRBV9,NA,CASSPIIAEAFF,TGTGCCAGCAGCCCCATTATCGCTGAAGCTTTCTTT
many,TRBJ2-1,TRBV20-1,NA,CSTPNQPDEQFF,TGCAGCACCCCCAATCAGCCCGATGAGCAGTTCTTC
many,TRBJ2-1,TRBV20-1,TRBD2,CSAREAGDPYNEQFF,TGCAGTGCTAGAGAAGCGGGAGACCCCTACAATGAGCAGTTCTTC
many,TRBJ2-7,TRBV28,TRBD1,CASLGTGDYEQYF,TGTGCCAGCCTCGGGACAGGGGATTACGAGCAGTACTTC
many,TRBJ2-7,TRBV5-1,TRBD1,CASSFGQGSYEQYF,TGCGCCAGCAGTTTCGGACAGGGTTCCTACGAGCAGTACTTC
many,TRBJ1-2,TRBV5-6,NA,CASSMDTNYGYTF,TGTGCCAGCAGCATGGACACTAACTATGGCTACACCTTC
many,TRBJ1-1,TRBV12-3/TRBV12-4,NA,CASSLNPGSAVAFF,TGTGCCAGCAGTTTAAACCCGGGTTCGGCGGTGGCTTTCTTT
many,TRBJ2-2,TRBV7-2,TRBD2,CASRSGGAGTGELFF,TGTGCCAGCAGAAGCGGGGGGGCGGGCACCGGGGAGCTGTTTTTT
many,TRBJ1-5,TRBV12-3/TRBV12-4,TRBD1,CASSENRGGRPQHF,TGTGCCAGCAGTGAAAACAGGGGTGGCCGGCCCCAGCATTTT
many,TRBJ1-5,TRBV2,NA,CASSPDRRNQPQHF,TGTGCCAGCAGTCCTGACAGGCGCAATCAGCCCCAGCATTTT
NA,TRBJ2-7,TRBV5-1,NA,CASSLQRATYEQYF,TGCGCCAGCAGCTTGCAGCGGGCCACCTACGAGCAGTACTTC
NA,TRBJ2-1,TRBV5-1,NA,CASSLAERATNEQFF,TGCGCCAGCAGCTTGGCGGAGAGGGCGACGAATGAGCAGTTCTTC
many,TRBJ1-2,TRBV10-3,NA,CAISVPGAPYGYTF,TGTGCCATCAGTGTGCCGGGGGCCCCTTATGGCTACACCTTC
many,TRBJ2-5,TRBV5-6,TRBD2,CASSFAGTSGGAYMIETQYF,TGTGCCAGCAGCTTCGCCGGGACTAGCGGGGGGGCCTATATGATCGAGACCCAGTACTTC
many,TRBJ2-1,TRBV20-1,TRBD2,CSARRLAGVPEQFF,TGCAGTGCTAGACGACTAGCGGGAGTTCCTGAGCAGTTCTTC
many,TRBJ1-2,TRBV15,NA,CATSRAPNRDNYGYTF,TGTGCCACCAGCAGAGCTCCAAATCGGGACAACTATGGCTACACCTTC
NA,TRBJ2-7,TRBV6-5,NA,CASSARSRGFSYEQYF,TGTGCCAGCAGTGCCCGATCCCGAGGGTTCTCCTACGAGCAGTACTTC
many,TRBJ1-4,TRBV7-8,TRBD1,CASSKGTGNEKLFF,TGTGCCAGCAGCAAAGGGACAGGGAACGAAAAACTGTTTTTT
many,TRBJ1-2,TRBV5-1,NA,CASSLRTENYGYTF,TGCGCCAGCAGCCTCCGGACCGAAAACTATGGCTACACCTTC
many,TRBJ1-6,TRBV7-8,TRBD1,CASSLAGGQEPSPLHF,TGTGCCAGCAGCTTAGCAGGGGGCCAGGAGCCTTCACCCCTCCACTTT
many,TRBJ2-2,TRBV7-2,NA,CASSTQTGELFF,TGTGCCAGCAGCACTCAGACCGGGGAGCTGTTTTTT
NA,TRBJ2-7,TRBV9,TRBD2,CASSPSGTIHKQYF,TGTGCCAGCAGCCCCTCGGGGACTATCCACAAGCAGTACTTC
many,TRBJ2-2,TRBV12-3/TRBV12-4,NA,CASSLWVPNTGELFF,TGTGCCAGCAGTTTATGGGTTCCGAACACCGGGGAGCTGTTTTTT
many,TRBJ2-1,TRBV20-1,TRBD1,CSARDPWGQSSYNEQFF,TGCAGTGCTAGAGATCCATGGGGACAGAGCTCCTACAATGAGCAGTTCTTC
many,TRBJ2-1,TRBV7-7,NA,CASSLLGRSNEQFF,TGTGCTAGCAGCTTATTAGGGCGGAGCAATGAGCAGTTCTTC
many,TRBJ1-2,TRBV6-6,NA,CASSTIGGYGYTF,TGTGCCAGCAGTACAATCGGGGGCTATGGCTACACCTTC
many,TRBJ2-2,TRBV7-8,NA,CASSLDRNTGELFF,TGTGCCAGCAGCTTAGACAGAAACACCGGGGAGCTGTTTTTT
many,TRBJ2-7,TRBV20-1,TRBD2,CSTTGTSGRSSYEQYF,TGCAGTACTACCGGGACTAGCGGGAGGAGCTCCTACGAGCAGTACTTC
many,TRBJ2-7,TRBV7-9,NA,CASSPSGDEQYF,TGTGCCAGCAGCCCTTCGGGGGACGAGCAGTACTTC
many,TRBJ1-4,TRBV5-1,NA,CASSLRPATNEKLFF,TGCGCCAGCAGCTTGCGACCAGCAACTAATGAAAAACTGTTTTTT
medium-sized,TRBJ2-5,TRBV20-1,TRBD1,CSAEDRGQETQYF,TGCAGTGCGGAAGACAGGGGCCAAGAGACCCAGTACTTC
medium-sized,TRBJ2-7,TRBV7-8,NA,CASSLAGQTYEQYF,TGTGCCAGCAGCTTAGCGGGACAAACCTACGAGCAGTACTTC
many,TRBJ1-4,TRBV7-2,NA,CASSLDVRVGEKLFF,TGTGCCAGCAGCTTAGATGTCAGGGTTGGTGAAAAACTGTTTTTT
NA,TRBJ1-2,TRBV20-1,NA,CSARDGNIGGYTF,TGCAGTGCAAGGGACGGCAATATCGGTGGCTACACCTTC
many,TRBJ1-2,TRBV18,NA,CASSPAPGDNAYGYTF,TGTGCCAGCTCACCCGCCCCCGGGGACAACGCCTATGGCTACACCTTC
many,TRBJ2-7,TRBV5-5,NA,CASSLEPRYEQYF,TGTGCCAGCAGCTTGGAACCGCGCTACGAGCAGTACTTC
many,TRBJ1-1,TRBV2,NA,CATKAPQGSTEAFF,TGTGCCACCAAGGCGCCACAGGGTAGCACTGAAGCTTTCTTT
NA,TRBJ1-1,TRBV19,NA,CASSPHPSGTEAFF,TGTGCCAGTAGCCCCCACCCTTCGGGCACTGAAGCTTTCTTT
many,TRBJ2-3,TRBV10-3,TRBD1,CAISESEQGTDTQYF,TGTGCCATCAGTGAGTCAGAACAGGGGACAGATACGCAGTATTTT
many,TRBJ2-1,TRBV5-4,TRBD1,CASSVTGGNEQFF,TGTGCCAGCAGCGTAACAGGGGGCAATGAGCAGTTCTTC
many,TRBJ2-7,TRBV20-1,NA,CSARMANSDEQYF,TGCAGTGCCCGGATGGCGAACTCAGACGAGCAGTACTTC
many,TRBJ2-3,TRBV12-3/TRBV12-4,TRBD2,CASSLVRTSAIDTQYF,TGTGCCAGCAGTTTAGTTAGGACTAGTGCGATAGATACGCAGTATTTT
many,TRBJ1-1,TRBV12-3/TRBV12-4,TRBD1,CASTTHRGAEAFF,TGTGCCAGCACTACGCACAGGGGGGCTGAAGCTTTCTTT
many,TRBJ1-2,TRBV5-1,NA,CASRGETTLANYGYTF,TGCGCCAGCAGGGGAGAAACTACTTTAGCTAACTATGGCTACACCTTC
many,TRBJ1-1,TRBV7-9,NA,CASSSGLNTEAFF,TGTGCCAGCAGTTCGGGCCTGAACACTGAAGCTTTCTTT
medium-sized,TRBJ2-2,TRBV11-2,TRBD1,CASSTDRGLTGELFF,TGTGCCAGCAGCACCGACAGGGGGCTCACCGGGGAGCTGTTTTTT
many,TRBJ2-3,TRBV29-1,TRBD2,CSVGGLTGGGTDTQYF,TGCAGCGTTGGTGGCTTGACGGGAGGCGGCACAGATACGCAGTATTTT
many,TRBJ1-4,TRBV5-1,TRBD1,CASSVDRGKEKLFF,TGCGCCAGCAGCGTGGACAGGGGTAAAGAAAAACTGTTTTTT